Below, 10 T cell receptor beta chains from the same sample are listed, as sequenced in a study of T cell responses to AZD1222 COVID-19 vaccine. The protocol was immunoSEQ multiplex PCR, while the TCRdb copy is restricted to in-frame clones and leaves out a portion. The table shows 100,000 to 150,000 clones, with around 91% occurring only once. The source was peripheral blood, collected on day 0 of MenACWY control vaccination. The receptors derive from an adult in good health.

In this sample, this clone turned up once. Other nucleotide sequences in the sample specify the same CDR3. J is TRBJ2-3 and V is TRBV18; no reliable D call. The V gene lost 6 bases and the J gene lost 0 bases, with 7 bases spanning the gap. Germline CDR1 reads KGHSH; CDR2 reads LQKENI. This CDR3 spans 13 amino acids. The DNA for the CDR3 is TGTGCCAGCTCGTCAACTAGCACAGATACGCAGTATTTT. It codes for CASSSTSTDTQYF.

The CDR3 loop reads CASSSARVNQPQHF. For the CDR3, the DNA is TGTGCCAGCAGCTCTGCTAGGGTCAATCAGCCCCAGCATTTT. The chain uses TRBV12-1 and TRBJ1-5. TRBV12-1 is labeled a pseudogene. This CDR3 is 14 amino acids long.

This chain joins TRBV7-9 and TRBJ1-2; D not certain. Trimming left V 6 bases short and J 2 bases short, with 16 bases between. CDR1 and CDR2 (germline): SEHNR, FQNEAQ (reference sequence). The CDR3 is 15 residues long. CDR3 sequence reads: CASSLWPTLNYGYTF. For the CDR3, the DNA is TGTGCCAGCAGTCTGTGGCCGACCCTCAACTATGGCTACACCTTC. Full variable domain (missing parts from reference TRBV7-9 and TRBJ1-2): DTGVSQNPRHKITKRGQNVTFRCDPISEHNRLYWYRQTLGQGPEFLTYFQNEAQLEKSRLLSDRFSAERPKGSFSTLEIQRTEQGDSAMYLCASSLWPTLNYGYTFGSGTRLTVV.

CDR3 bases: TGTGCCAGCTCACCACCGATCGCAGGGGGGGGCTACACCTTC. It specifies CASSPPIAGGGYTF. This rearrangement joins TRBV18 to TRBJ1-2, with 7 bases lining up with TRBD1. Germline V gene data show CDR1 as KGHSH and CDR2 as LQKENI. The V and J ends lost 0 bases and 8 bases, in that order; junction bases with no gene match: 6. This CDR3 has 14 residues.

The V and J genes are TRBV29-1 and TRBJ1-2, with D maybe TRBD1 (5 bases). V lost 4 bases to trimming and J lost 8 bases, with 8 bases between them. The CDR3 runs to 10 residues. Germline V gene lookup returns CDR1 SQVTM and CDR2 ANQGSEA. The CDR3 sequence: CSVGGEGYTF. In DNA, the CDR3 is TGCAGCGTTGGAGGGGAGGGCTACACCTTC.

There are a few counts of this clone. This sequence joins TRBV12-3 or TRBV12-4 and TRBJ2-7; D is possibly TRBD1 (5 bases). This CDR3 spans 13 amino acids. V lost 2 bases and J lost 5, with 10 bases in between. Here the CDR3 reads CASSLRGLHEQYV. Written as DNA, the CDR3 is TGTGCCAGCAGTTTAAGGGGATTACACGAGCAGTACGTC.

This clone was counted a few times. The rearrangement joins TRBV19 to TRBJ1-1; D is unresolved. From germline, CDR1 is LNHDA and CDR2 SQIVND (reference sequence). V was pared by 3 bases and J by 3 bases, with 8 bases between. The CDR3 spans 13 residues. CDR3 sequence reads: CASSMDEDTEAFF. In DNA, the CDR3 is TGTGCCAGTAGTATGGATGAGGACACTGAAGCTTTCTTT.

This clone showed up just a few times. CDR3 region: CASSVDAKLYNEQFF. In DNA, the CDR3 is TGTGCCAGCAGCGTAGACGCAAAACTCTACAATGAGCAGTTCTTC. The chain is built from TRBV9 and TRBJ2-1; D not certain. From germline, CDR1 is SGDLS and CDR2 YYNGEE. The CDR3 contains 15 residues. With 0 bases removed from V and 3 bases from J, the gap between germline ends came to 10 bases.

The V gene is TRBV4-1, the J gene TRBJ1-2, with D unclear. The germline V gene has CDR1 MGHRA and CDR2 YSYEKL. V was pared by 1 base and J by 8 bases, with 11 bases between. There are 13 residues in the CDR3. The CDR3 nucleotides are TGCGCCAGCAGCCAAGTCCCCGGGGAAGGCTACACCTTC. Translating it yields CASSQVPGEGYTF.

The CDR3 region is CASSPGTLVSTEAFF. CDR3 bases: TGTGCCAGCAGTCCCGGGACCTTAGTAAGCACTGAAGCTTTCTTT. This chain uses TRBV28 with TRBJ1-1, with a possible D match to TRBD1 (5 bases). Germline CDR1 MDHEN, CDR2 SYDVKM. The CDR3 loop spans 15 amino acids. Trimming took off 5 bases at V and 4 bases at J, with 17 bases between the two ends.